This T cell receptor beta chain was identified during a study of follicular helper T cells after annual influenza vaccination. Study-level findings and limits: ICOS-CD38- cTfh most often held earlier Day 7 ICOS+CD38+ clones. Yearly vaccinations repeatedly recalled conserved clonotypes in ICOS+CD38+ cTfh.

CDR1 is SNHLY and CDR2 is FYNNEI in the germline V gene. V lost 5 bases, J lost 0 bases, and 3 bases stayed unmatched. The CDR3 extends over 14 amino acids. This clone was recorded once. The antigen is unknown. TCRB was sequenced at Survey level resolution. The repertoire was sequenced with immunoSEQ multiplex PCR; TCRdb's copy has only in-frame clones and lacks some. Among some 7,000 clones listed, roughly four fifths were seen once. Regarding time point: 2015-2016 season, 7 days after influenza vaccination. This sequence was found in an adult who received the influenza vaccine. This sequence joins TRBV2 and TRBJ2-5; 7 bases agree with TRBD1. The sequencing here drew on CXCR5- memory CD4+ T cells sorted from blood, taken 7 days after influenza vaccination. The CDR3 sequence: CASSRTGNQETQYF. CDR3 DNA sequence: TGTGCCAGCAGTCGGACAGGCAACCAAGAGACCCAGTACTTC.